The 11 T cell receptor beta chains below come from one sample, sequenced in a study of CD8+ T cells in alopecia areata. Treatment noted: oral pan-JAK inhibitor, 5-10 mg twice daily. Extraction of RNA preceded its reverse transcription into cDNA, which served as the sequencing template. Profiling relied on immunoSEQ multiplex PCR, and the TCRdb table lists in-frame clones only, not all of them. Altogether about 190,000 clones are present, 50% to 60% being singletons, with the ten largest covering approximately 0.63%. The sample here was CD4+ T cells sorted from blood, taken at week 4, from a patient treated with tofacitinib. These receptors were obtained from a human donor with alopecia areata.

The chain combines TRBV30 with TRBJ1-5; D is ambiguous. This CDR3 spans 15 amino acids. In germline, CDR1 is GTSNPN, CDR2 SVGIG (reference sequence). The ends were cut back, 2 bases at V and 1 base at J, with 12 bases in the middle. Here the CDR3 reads CAWSLGVGSNQPQHF. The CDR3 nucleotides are TGTGCCTGGAGTCTGGGTGTGGGGAGCAATCAGCCCCAGCATTTT.

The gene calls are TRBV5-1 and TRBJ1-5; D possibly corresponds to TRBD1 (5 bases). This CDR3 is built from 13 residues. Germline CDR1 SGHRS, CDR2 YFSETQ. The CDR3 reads CASPRETNQPQHF. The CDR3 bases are TGCGCTAGCCCCAGGGAAACCAATCAGCCCCAGCATTTT.

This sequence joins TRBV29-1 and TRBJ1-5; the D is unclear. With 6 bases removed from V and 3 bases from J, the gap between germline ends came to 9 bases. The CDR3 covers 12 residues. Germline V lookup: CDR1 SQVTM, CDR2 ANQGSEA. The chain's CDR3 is CSVLVNNQPQHF. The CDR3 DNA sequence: TGCAGCGTCTTGGTTAACAATCAGCCCCAGCATTTT.

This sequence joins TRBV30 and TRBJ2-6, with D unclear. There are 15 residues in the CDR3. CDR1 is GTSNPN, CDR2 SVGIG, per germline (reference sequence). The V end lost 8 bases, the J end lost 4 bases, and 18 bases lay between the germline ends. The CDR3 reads CAAGPRSSGANVLTF. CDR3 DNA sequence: TGTGCCGCCGGGCCCCGGTCCTCGGGGGCCAACGTCCTGACTTTC.

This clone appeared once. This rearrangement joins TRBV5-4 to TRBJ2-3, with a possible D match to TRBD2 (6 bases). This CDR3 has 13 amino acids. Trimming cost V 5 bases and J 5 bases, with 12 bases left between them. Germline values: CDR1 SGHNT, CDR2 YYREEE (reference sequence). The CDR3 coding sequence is TGTGCCAGCAGACGGGAGAGGGTAGATACGCAGTATTTT. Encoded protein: CASRRERVDTQYF.

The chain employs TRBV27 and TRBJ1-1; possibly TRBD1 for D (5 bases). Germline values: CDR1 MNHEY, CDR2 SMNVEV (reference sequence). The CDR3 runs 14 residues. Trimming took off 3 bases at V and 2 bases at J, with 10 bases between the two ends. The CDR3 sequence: CASSFVGLNTEAFF. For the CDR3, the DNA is TGTGCCAGCAGTTTTGTGGGACTCAACACTGAAGCTTTCTTT.

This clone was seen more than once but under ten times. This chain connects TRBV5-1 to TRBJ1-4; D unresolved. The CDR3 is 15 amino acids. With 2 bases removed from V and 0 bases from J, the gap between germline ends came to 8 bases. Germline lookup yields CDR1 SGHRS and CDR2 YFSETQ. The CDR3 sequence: CASSFDGSTNEKLFF. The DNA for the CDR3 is TGCGCCAGCAGCTTCGACGGATCAACTAATGAAAAACTGTTTTTT.

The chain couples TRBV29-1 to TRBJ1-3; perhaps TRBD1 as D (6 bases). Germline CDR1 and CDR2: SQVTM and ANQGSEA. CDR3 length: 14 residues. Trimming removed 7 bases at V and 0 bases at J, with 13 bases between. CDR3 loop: CSAGAGSSGNTIYF. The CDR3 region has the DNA TGCAGCGCGGGGGCAGGTTCCTCTGGAAACACCATATATTTT.

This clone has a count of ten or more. DNA of the CDR3: TGTGCCAGCAGCCCGGACGCTAGCTCCTACAATGAGCAGTTCTTC. This codes for CASSPDASSYNEQFF. The chain is built from TRBV27 and TRBJ2-1; no reliable D call. The CDR3 runs to 15 residues. Trimming took 6 bases from V and 0 from J, leaving 12 bases between them. Germline V gives CDR1 MNHEY, CDR2 SMNVEV (reference sequence).

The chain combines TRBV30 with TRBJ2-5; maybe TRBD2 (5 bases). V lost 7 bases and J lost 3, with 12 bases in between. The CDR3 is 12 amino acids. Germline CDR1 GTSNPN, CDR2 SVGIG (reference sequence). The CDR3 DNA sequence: TGTGCCTCCGGACTGGGTAAAGAGACCCAGTACTTC. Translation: CASGLGKETQYF.

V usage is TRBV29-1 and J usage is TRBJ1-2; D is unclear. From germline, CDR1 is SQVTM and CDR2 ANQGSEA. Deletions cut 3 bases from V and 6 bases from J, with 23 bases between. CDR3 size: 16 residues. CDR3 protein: CSVERGSASARDGYTF. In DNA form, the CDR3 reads TGCAGCGTTGAGCGCGGGTCAGCGTCGGCTAGGGATGGCTACACCTTC. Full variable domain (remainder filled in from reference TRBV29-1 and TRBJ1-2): SAVISQKPSRDICQRGTSLTIQCQVDSQVTMMFWYRQQPGQSLTLIATANQGSEATYESGFVIDKFPISRPNLTFSTLTVSNMSPEDSSIYLCSVERGSASARDGYTFGSGTRLTVV.